The source of this T cell receptor (beta chain) is a study of blood T cell repertoires in COVID-19. Study-wide background: PBMCs, B-cell-depleted T cells, or T cells provided the cDNA or gDNA that made up the material.

The CDR3 runs 16 residues. Trimming pared 0 bases from V and 4 bases from J, leaving 10 bases between. Per the germline V gene, CDR1 is MNHEY and CDR2 is SVGEGT. Some clones are missing from TCRdb's copy, which holds only in-frame ones; the method was immunoSEQ multiplex PCR. Of a few hundred thousand clones listed, approximately 83% were seen once; the top ten hold about 4%. The TCR comes from a woman in her 40s with acute COVID-19. The material sequenced was PBMCs or T cells enriched from blood (not recorded which). The chain employs TRBV6-2 or TRBV6-3 and TRBJ1-6; possibly TRBD1 for D (5 bases). The CDR3, as DNA: TGTGCCAGCAGTTACTCTAGGGGTGTTTATAATTCACCCCTCCACTTT. Translation: CASSYSRGVYNSPLHF.